Listed here are 6 T cell receptor beta chains from one sample, sequenced in a study of blood T cell repertoires in COVID-19. The protocol was immunoSEQ multiplex PCR, while the TCRdb copy is restricted to in-frame clones and leaves out a portion. The profile covers 100,000 to 150,000 clones, with around 88% appearing a single time and roughly 18% taken by the ten largest. The sample taken for sequencing was peripheral blood. Every receptor here comes from a man in his fifties or sixties with active or convalescent COVID-19.

This clone was recorded a few times. V usage is TRBV2 and J usage is TRBJ1-3; D remains ambiguous. The CDR3 spans 10 residues. Per the germline V gene, CDR1 is SNHLY and CDR2 is FYNNEI. Trimming left V 5 bases short and J 9 bases short, with 5 bases between. CDR3 protein: CASSSGTIYF. The DNA for the CDR3 is TGTGCCAGCAGTAGCGGCACCATATATTTT. Variable domain in full (rest from reference TRBV2 and TRBJ1-3): EPEVTQTPSHQVTQMGQEVILRCVPISNHLYFYWYRQILGQKVEFLVSFYNNEISEKSEIFDDQFSVERPDGSNFTLKIRSTKLEDSAMYFCASSSGTIYFGEGSWLTVV.

The chain recombines TRBV7-8 with TRBJ1-2, with 8 bases that match TRBD1. Germline CDR1 SGHVS, CDR2 FQNEAQ. The CDR3 is 14 residues long. V was pared by 2 bases and J by 8 bases, with 7 bases of the junction left unmatched. Here the CDR3 DNA reads TGTGCCAGCAGCTTATCAGGGGGCGTCAACGGCTACACCTTC. Protein product: CASSLSGGVNGYTF.

J is TRBJ1-1 and V is TRBV27, with D possibly TRBD1 on 6 matching bases. The CDR3 is 13 residues long. Germline CDR1 and CDR2: MNHEY and SMNVEV (reference sequence). V gave up 8 bases and J gave up 5 bases, with 15 bases separating them. CDR3: CASVAGGETEAFF. The CDR3 DNA sequence: TGTGCCAGCGTCGCTGGGGGCGAGACTGAAGCTTTCTTT.

The genes are TRBV28 and TRBJ1-2; 8 bases map to TRBD1. This CDR3 spans 14 amino acids. J was trimmed by 3 bases and V by 7 bases; bases with no gene match: 7. CDR1 MDHEN and CDR2 SYDVKM come from the germline V gene. The CDR3 here is CASKSVDRDYGYTF. CDR3 in DNA: TGTGCCAGCAAATCCGTGGACAGGGACTATGGCTACACCTTC.

V is TRBV5-1 and J is TRBJ2-7, with 8 bases aligning to TRBD1. Germline values: CDR1 SGHRS, CDR2 YFSETQ. The ends lost 0 bases at V and 4 bases at J; junction bases unmatched: 6. This CDR3 spans 15 amino acids. This chain's CDR3 is CASSLVSGQGYEQYF. The CDR3 DNA reads as TGCGCCAGCAGCTTGGTTTCTGGACAGGGATACGAGCAGTACTTC.

This chain connects TRBV5-5 to TRBJ2-5, with TRBD1 matching over 8 bases. Germline V CDR1 and CDR2: SGHKS, YYEKEE (reference sequence). CDR3 length equals 19 residues. The V segment lost 4 bases and the J segment 4 bases; nucleotides outside the gene matches: 21. The chain's CDR3 is CASSQYIYRDRYFGETQYF. CDR3 coding DNA: TGTGCCAGCAGCCAGTATATTTACCGGGACAGGTATTTCGGAGAGACCCAGTACTTC.